This TCR beta chain appears in the sequencing data of a study of metastatic and nonmetastatic thyroid tumors. Study in general: Malignant thyroid and benign thyroid patients provided blood and tumor or nodule tissue whose repertoires were compared. Study-level findings and limits: Across blood and tumor, TCR beta diversity in malignant thyroid tumors was reportedly significantly higher than in benign nodules.

Turning to this clone: Its antigen is not identified.

Per the authors' pipeline: A distant-metastasis classifier for papillary thyroid cancer was built using CDR3 differences across clinicopathological groups. TCRdb recomputed clones from the PCR reads via MiXCR. What appears here as the V and J calls and clone size reflects TCRdb's work, not the paper's. The sample lists roughly 48,000 clones, approximately 15% occurring once. Patients underwent thyroid surgery, and none had received any treatment before it. Germline V gene lookup returns CDR1 DFQATT and CDR2 SNEGSKA (reference sequence). The germline V and J ends were trimmed by 3 bases and 0 bases, with 20 bases remaining between them. This CDR3 is built from 17 residues.

The source of this sequence is a female donor with papillary thyroid cancer or a benign thyroid nodule (not recorded which). Some clones in this sample may be carry-over from other donors' samples. The chain links TRBV20-1 to TRBJ1-1, with D maybe TRBD1 (6 bases). The source material was blood. CDR3 residues: CSARIKGLRQVNTEAFF. The CDR3, as DNA: TGCAGTGCTAGGATAAAGGGTTTGAGACAGGTGAACACTGAAGCTTTCTTT.